The clone carrying this T cell receptor beta chain was seen ten or more times. What it recognizes is unknown. Trimming removed 10 bases at V and 6 bases at J, with 6 bases between. Germline CDR1 is SGHVS and CDR2 is FNYEAQ. The CDR3 is 10 amino acids. The sample comes from a study of early T cells in non-severe SARS-CoV-2 infection. About the research overall: Unsorted whole-blood RNA was sequenced in bulk, leaving chains unpaired. Notes on the study in general: Anti-spike CD8 responses were favored by VDJdb matching, which missed private and CD4 specificities.

Unique molecular identifiers were attached to individual cDNA molecules. TCRdb redid the calling of the 5' RACE reads with MiXCR, one entry per CDR3 protein. The repertoire includes 68,000 or so distinct CDR3 sequences, under 13% of them detected once, and around 5.8% sits in the top ten. V is TRBV7-6 and J is TRBJ2-2; D is unclear. This clonotype was sampled from an adult who was a healthcare worker with PCR-confirmed SARS-CoV-2 infection or an uninfected control (not recorded which). Sequencing was done on a sample of whole blood. In nucleotides, the CDR3 is TGTGCCATCATGGCCGGGGAGCTGTTTTTT. This gives the protein CAIMAGELFF.